This T cell receptor beta chain came from a study of T cell responses to AZD1222 COVID-19 vaccine. Germline lookup yields CDR1 KGHSH and CDR2 LQKENI. Losses at the gene ends were 3 bases for V and 2 bases for J; bases not matched to a gene: 6. This CDR3 comprises 16 residues. The assay was immunoSEQ multiplex PCR, and TCRdb's table has in-frame clones only and misses some. The table shows around 150,000 clones, with 85% to 95% occurring only once. This clone was found a few times. This clonotype was sampled from an adult who received the AZD1222 COVID-19 vaccine. The sequenced sample was peripheral blood, obtained 28 days after the second AZD1222 dose. The J gene is TRBJ1-3, the V gene TRBV18; 8 bases line up with TRBD1. This CDR3 is CASSPRSGGTGNTIYF. CDR3 nucleotides: TGTGCCAGCTCACCGCGGTCAGGGGGCACTGGAAACACCATATATTTT. Full variable domain (outside the CDR3, taken from reference TRBV18 and TRBJ1-3): NAGVMQNPRHLVRRRGQEARLRCSPMKGHSHVYWYRQLPEEGLKFMVYLQKENIIDESGMPKERFSAEFPKEGPSILRIQQVVRGDSAAYFCASSPRSGGTGNTIYFGEGSWLTVV.